This T cell receptor (beta chain) was observed in a study of blood T cells in healthy people across ages. V was pared by 4 bases and J by 0 bases, with 13 bases between. CDR3 length: 14 amino acids. The germline gives CDR1 DFQATT, CDR2 SNEGSKA (reference sequence). Findings and limits, study-wide: Estimated diversity, derived from one million T cells, was regarded as an underestimate. Strong correlation was found linking TCR beta diversity to naive T cell percentage.

Comments on this clonotype: Its specificity is not known.

Combining a sample-barcoded 5' primer with a J-beta primer mix, a second PCR ran for roughly 6 to 12 cycles. A single record per CDR3 protein comes from TCRdb applying MiXCR to the 5' RACE reads. Of hundreds of thousands of distinct CDR3 sequences listed, under 65% are singletons. The rearrangement links TRBV20-1 to TRBJ2-7; D gene uncertain. The TCR originated in a woman of 80 years or more in good health. The sequenced material came from blood. CDR3 sequence: CSATGTGSSYEQYF. The CDR3 bases are TGCAGTGCTACAGGAACGGGTAGCTCCTACGAGCAGTACTTC.